This entry lists 8 T cell receptor beta chains sequenced from one sample in a study of cytomegalovirus exposure and HLA in healthy donors. Clones were read by immunoSEQ multiplex PCR, and TCRdb kept only the in-frame ones, dropping some. This sample yields over 200,000 clones, of which about 92% are seen a single time; around 3.3% belongs to the top ten. Specimen: PBMCs. All receptors derive from a young woman in good health and CMV-seronegative.

V and J are TRBV7-2 and TRBJ2-7; TRBD2 agrees at 13 bases. J gave up 3 bases and V 7 bases, and 6 bases lay outside the gene matches. The CDR3 has 15 amino acids. In germline, CDR1 is SGHTA, CDR2 FQGNSA. As DNA, the CDR3 is TGTGCCAGCACGTTCGGGACTAGCGGGATCTACGAGCAGTACTTC. Amino acids: CASTFGTSGIYEQYF.

The rearrangement links TRBV29-1 to TRBJ2-1, with D hard to call. Between the trimmed V and J ends, which lost 6 bases and 4 bases, there was a span of 19 bases. This CDR3 has 15 amino acids. Germline CDR1 reads SQVTM; CDR2 reads ANQGSEA. In DNA, the CDR3 is TGCAGCGTGCGTCATTCTACCGGATTGTACAATGAGCAGTTCTTC. This gives the protein CSVRHSTGLYNEQFF.

The rearrangement uses TRBV28 and TRBJ2-7; D not certain. Trimming took 5 bases from V and 7 from J, leaving 18 bases between them. The germline V gene has CDR1 MDHEN and CDR2 SYDVKM. The CDR3 is 14 residues long. The CDR3 DNA sequence: TGTGCCAGCAGTCCTCTCGCCTTCTCCCAGGAGCAGTACTTC. It yields the protein CASSPLAFSQEQYF.

The chain recombines TRBV6-1 with TRBJ2-1; no reliable D call. This CDR3 comprises 13 residues. The germline V and J ends were trimmed by 4 bases and 4 bases, with 8 bases remaining between them. Looked up from germline, CDR1 is MNHNS and CDR2 is SASEGT. The CDR3 is CASSGGRYNEQFF. CDR3 bases: TGTGCCAGCAGTGGAGGACGGTACAATGAGCAGTTCTTC.

The rearrangement joins TRBV28 to TRBJ2-7; 8 bases fit TRBD1. V lost 3 bases to trimming and J lost 3 bases; unmatched junction nucleotides: 10. The CDR3 has 16 residues. From germline, CDR1 is MDHEN and CDR2 SYDVKM. The CDR3 coding sequence is TGTGCCAGCAGTTTTCCCCGGACAGGGCGAAGCTACGAGCAGTACTTC. Residues: CASSFPRTGRSYEQYF.

The DNA of the CDR3 is TGTGCCAGCAGGTCAGGTCAGGGAAACATTCAGTACTTC. Its translation: CASRSGQGNIQYF. The chain recombines TRBV7-8 with TRBJ2-4, with a tentative D call TRBD1 (5 bases). CDR1 is SGHVS and CDR2 is FQNEAQ in the germline V gene. There are 13 residues in the CDR3. Trimming took 6 bases from V and 6 from J, leaving 12 bases between them.

The chain has TRBV5-4 and TRBJ2-7, with TRBD2 identical over 11 bases. The CDR3 consists of 14 residues. Germline CDR1 SGHNT, CDR2 YYREEE (reference sequence). V shed 2 bases, J shed 3 bases, and the junction held 1 base outside the gene matches. In DNA, the CDR3 is TGTGCCAGCAGCTTTACTAGCGGGAGCTACGAGCAGTACTTC. Translating gives CASSFTSGSYEQYF. Full variable domain (remainder filled in from reference TRBV5-4 and TRBJ2-7): ETGVTQSPTHLIKTRGQQVTLRCSSQSGHNTVSWYQQALGQGPQFIFQYYREEENGRGNFPPRFSGLQFPNYSSELNVNALELDDSALYLCASSFTSGSYEQYFGPGTRLTVT.

This clone came up a few times. The chain combines TRBV2 with TRBJ2-7; 8 bases align to TRBD1. The germline gives CDR1 SNHLY, CDR2 FYNNEI. After removal of 7 bases from V and 2 bases from J, the junction contained 13 bases not matched to a gene. The CDR3 totals 16 residues. In DNA, the CDR3 is TGTGCCAGCACTTCGGGGTCTCACAGGGGGACCTACGAGCAGTACTTC. It yields the protein CASTSGSHRGTYEQYF.